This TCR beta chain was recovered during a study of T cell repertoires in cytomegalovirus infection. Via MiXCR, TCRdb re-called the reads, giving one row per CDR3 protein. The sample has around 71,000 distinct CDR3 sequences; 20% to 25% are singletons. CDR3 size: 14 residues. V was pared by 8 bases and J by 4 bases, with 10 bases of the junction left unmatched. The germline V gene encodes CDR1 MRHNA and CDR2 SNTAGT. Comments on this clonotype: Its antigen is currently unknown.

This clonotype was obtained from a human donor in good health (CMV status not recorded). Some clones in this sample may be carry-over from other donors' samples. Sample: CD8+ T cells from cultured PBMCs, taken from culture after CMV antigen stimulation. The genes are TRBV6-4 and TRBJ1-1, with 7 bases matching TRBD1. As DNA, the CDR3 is TGTGCCAGCCCTCCTCGGGCAGGGGGCACTGAAGCTTTCTTT. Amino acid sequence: CASPPRAGGTEAFF.